This TCR beta chain is from a study of shared T cell receptors in the human thymus. Produced via immunoSEQ multiplex PCR; TCRdb's table is partial and in-frame only. This sample has a few hundred thousand clones, with more than 85% found just once. The CDR3 length is 19 residues. After removal of 1 base from V and 4 bases from J, the junction contained 18 bases not matched to a gene. CDR1 is MNHNS, CDR2 SASEGT, per germline. Source material: thymocytes. This receptor was taken from a human donor. V and J are TRBV6-1 and TRBJ1-2, with 7 positions matching TRBD1. The CDR3 coding sequence is TGTGCCAGCAGTGAAGAGGGGGCCCTAACGGGGGTCTTGTGCTATGGCTACACCTTC. Translating it yields CASSEEGALTGVLCYGYTF.